Each of the 16 T cell receptor beta chains below was sequenced from the same sample in a study of cytomegalovirus exposure and HLA in healthy donors. Some clones are missing from TCRdb's copy, which holds only in-frame ones; the method was immunoSEQ multiplex PCR. In the table there are 150,000 to 200,000 clones, 85% of which are singletons. Sequenced material: PBMCs. The receptor set was obtained from a man aged 18 to 29 in good health and CMV-seropositive.

The V gene is TRBV15, the J gene TRBJ2-3, with 7 bases aligning to TRBD1. The junction had 8 bases not matched to a gene; V was cut back by 1 base and J by 4 bases. The CDR3 consists of 16 residues. Germline V gene lookup returns CDR1 LNHNV and CDR2 YYDKDF (reference sequence). The CDR3 is CATSRGQGNLADTQYF. The CDR3 DNA reads as TGTGCCACCAGCAGAGGACAGGGAAATTTAGCAGATACGCAGTATTTT.

The table lists this clone with a few counts. The chain combines TRBV2 with TRBJ2-7, with 11 bases that match TRBD1. CDR1 is SNHLY and CDR2 is FYNNEI in the germline V gene. The CDR3 spans 15 residues. V dropped 8 bases and J dropped 0; count of bases not matched to a gene: 6. The CDR3 loop reads CASGGDRGNSYEQYF. The CDR3 nucleotides read TGTGCCAGCGGAGGGGACAGGGGGAACTCCTACGAGCAGTACTTC.

This clone was counted a single time. This rearrangement joins TRBV7-2 to TRBJ1-4; D gene uncertain. V was shortened by 5 bases and J by 0 bases, with 4 bases between the two germline ends. Germline V CDR1 and CDR2: SGHTA, FQGNSA. The CDR3 is made up of 13 amino acids. The CDR3 region is CASSQTTNEKLFF. CDR3 bases: TGTGCCAGCAGCCAAACAACTAATGAAAAACTGTTTTTT.

A single count supports this clone. The chain joins TRBV29-1 to TRBJ2-3; D perhaps matches TRBD1 (5 bases). Trimming pared 7 bases from V and 0 bases from J, leaving 11 bases between. The CDR3 is made up of 13 amino acids. Per germline, CDR1 SQVTM and CDR2 ANQGSEA. DNA of the CDR3: TGCAGCGCTAGACAGAGGAGCACAGATACGCAGTATTTT. Its translation: CSARQRSTDTQYF.

This clone was seen more than once but under ten times. Other DNA sequences from this sample encode an identical CDR3 as well. The rearrangement links TRBV5-1 to TRBJ1-5; 7 nucleotides agree with TRBD1. V was clipped by 4 bases and J by 2 bases; unmatched bases: 3. CDR1 SGHRS and CDR2 YFSETQ come from the germline V gene. The CDR3 covers 14 residues. The CDR3 loop reads CASSPGTGNQPQHF. The CDR3 region has the DNA TGCGCCAGCAGCCCCGGGACAGGCAATCAGCCCCAGCATTTT.

The chain carries TRBV6-5 and TRBJ2-1; 7 bases match TRBD1. Germline V CDR1 and CDR2: MNHEY, SVGAGI. The CDR3 runs to 15 residues. V trimming: 6 bases; J trimming: 3 bases; junction bases outside the gene matches: 8. CDR3 region: CASRVDRRNYNEQFF. CDR3 sequence (DNA): TGTGCCAGCAGAGTGGACAGGCGGAACTACAATGAGCAGTTCTTC.

This clone has only a few counts. The rearrangement joins TRBV28 to TRBJ2-7; TRBD2 agrees at 7 bases. J lost 2 bases, V lost 2 bases, and 3 bases had no gene match. Germline values: CDR1 MDHEN, CDR2 SYDVKM. The CDR3 is 14 residues long. The CDR3 nucleotides read TGTGCCAGCAGTTTAGGGACTATGCCCTACGAGCAGTACTTC. This encodes CASSLGTMPYEQYF.

The chain joins TRBV5-6 to TRBJ2-7; D perhaps matches TRBD1 (5 bases). Germline CDR1 is SGHDT and CDR2 is YYEEEE. With 1 base removed from V and 2 bases from J, the gap between germline ends came to 10 bases. The CDR3 extends over 14 amino acids. In DNA form, the CDR3 reads TGTGCCAGCAGCTTGATCAGGGAAACCTACGAGCAGTACTTC. This sequence encodes CASSLIRETYEQYF.

This chain connects TRBV4-1 to TRBJ1-4, with 8 bases that match TRBD1. V lost 3 bases and J lost 5; bases outside the gene matches: 8. The length of the CDR3 is 16 residues. Germline lookup yields CDR1 MGHRA and CDR2 YSYEKL. The CDR3: CASSQSRTGMNEKLFF. CDR3 bases: TGCGCCAGCAGCCAGTCTAGGACAGGGATGAATGAAAAACTGTTTTTT.

The chain recombines TRBV27 with TRBJ1-1; unclear D gene. CDR3 length equals 11 residues. Germline lookup yields CDR1 MNHEY and CDR2 SMNVEV (reference sequence). Trimming removed 3 bases at V and 5 bases at J, with 4 bases between. CDR3 sequence (DNA): TGTGCCAGCAGTTTCGTTACTGAAGCTTTCTTT. Amino acids: CASSFVTEAFF.

The genes are TRBV28 and TRBJ2-2, with TRBD1 as a possible D gene (6 bases). Trimming removed 5 bases at V and 1 base at J, with 8 bases between. Germline assignment: CDR1 MDHEN and CDR2 SYDVKM. The CDR3 contains 14 residues. CDR3 coding DNA: TGTGCCAGCAGTGTGACAGGGAACACCGGGGAGCTGTTTTTT. It encodes CASSVTGNTGELFF.

The V and J genes are TRBV7-9 and TRBJ2-5; tentatively, D is TRBD2 (5 bases). Trimming took off 6 bases at V and 4 bases at J, with 18 bases between the two ends. Germline CDR1 SEHNR, CDR2 FQNEAQ (reference sequence). This CDR3 has 15 residues. The DNA for the CDR3 is TGTGCCAGCAGTACCGGGATCCGGGATGCAGAGACCCAGTACTTC. Its protein is CASSTGIRDAETQYF.

The chain employs TRBV19 and TRBJ1-3; D call uncertain. Germline-derived CDR1 and CDR2 are LNHDA and SQIVND (reference sequence). The V and J ends lost 8 bases and 0 bases respectively, with 8 bases between them. This CDR3 is 13 amino acids long. This CDR3 is CASAGFSGNTIYF. Written as DNA, the CDR3 is TGTGCCAGTGCAGGCTTCTCTGGAAACACCATATATTTT.

This clone appeared once. V usage is TRBV29-1 and J usage is TRBJ2-1; TRBD2 matches 11 bases. J was trimmed by 1 base and V by 5 bases; bases with no gene match: 7. CDR1 is SQVTM, CDR2 ANQGSEA, per germline. The CDR3 sequence is 16 residues long. CDR3 in DNA: TGCAGCGTTACCCTAGCGGGGGGCCGGTCCTACAATGAGCAGTTCTTC. It encodes CSVTLAGGRSYNEQFF.

V and J are TRBV6-6 and TRBJ2-7, with 11 bases matching TRBD1. The junction had 6 bases not matched to a gene; V was cut back by 4 bases and J by 1 base. CDR1 MNHNY and CDR2 SVGAGI come from the germline V gene (reference sequence). The CDR3 sequence is 16 residues long. The CDR3 DNA follows: TGTGCCAGCAGTTCCACCGGGACAGGGGGTTCCTACGAGCAGTACTTC. This encodes CASSSTGTGGSYEQYF.

This clone was detected a few times. This sequence joins TRBV7-9 and TRBJ1-1; TRBD1 is a possible D gene (6 bases). This CDR3 has 13 amino acids. Germline CDR1 and CDR2: SEHNR and FQNEAQ (reference sequence). V was cut by 3 bases and J by 3 bases, with 8 bases left in between. As DNA, the CDR3 is TGTGCCAGCAGCTTCCCAGGGGACACTGAAGCTTTCTTT. It encodes CASSFPGDTEAFF.